These 7 T cell receptor beta chains share one sample of origin, sequenced in a study of immune heterogeneity within non-small cell lung tumors. TCR beta CDR3 was amplified by multiplex PCR, first round around 10 cycles, 32 V and 13 J primers. TCRdb re-analysed the multiplex PCR reads in MiXCR, keeping a single row per CDR3 protein. The table has about 7,200 distinct CDR3 sequences, 20% to 25% seen once; the top ten hold about 15%. Bulk tumor genomic DNA was the template, and each sample received around 650 ng. During surgery, each primary tumor gave multiple biopsies spaced as far apart as possible. It was patients with untreated, newly diagnosed non-small cell lung cancer who underwent curative surgery. Material: lung tumor tissue. The receptors shown here come from a man in his sixties with non-small cell lung cancer.

In this sample, this clonotype turned up many times. The chain has TRBV11-2 and TRBJ2-3, with D perhaps TRBD1 or TRBD2 (6 bases each). Trimming took 6 bases from V and 3 from J, leaving 25 bases between them. The CDR3 extends over 18 amino acids. CDR1 SGHAT and CDR2 FQNNGV come from the germline V gene. The chain's CDR3 is CASRPYSFRGSGTDTQYF. As DNA, the CDR3 is TGTGCCAGCAGGCCCTATTCCTTTAGGGGGAGCGGGACAGATACGCAGTATTTT.

To note about this clonotype: A read error may be the cause here, since a much bigger clone is one base away. The chain carries TRBV20-1 and TRBJ2-4; D is possibly TRBD2 (6 bases). The CDR3 is 14 residues long. Germline V lookup: CDR1 DFQATT, CDR2 SNEGSKA (reference sequence). Trimming took 8 bases from V and 7 from J, leaving 21 bases between them. CDR3: CSSRDGDRENIQYF. The DNA of the CDR3 is TGCAGTTCTCGGGACGGGGATCGGGAGAACATTCAGTACTTC.

Notes on this clonotype: At one boundary the junction diverges from the germline segment, which might be a read error. This chain joins TRBV18 and TRBJ1-6; possibly TRBD1 for D (6 bases). This CDR3 spans 15 amino acids. Germline V gene lookup returns CDR1 KGHSH and CDR2 LQKENI. CDR3 bases: TGTGCCAGCTCACCACAGGGCAGGGGCTCTTCACCCCTCAACTTT. Translation: CASSPQGRGSSPLNF.

There are many counts of this clonotype. The chain has TRBV7-9 and TRBJ2-7; no clear D. Germline lookup yields CDR1 SEHNR and CDR2 FQNEAQ (reference sequence). CDR3 size: 11 residues. Trimming left V 5 bases short and J 7 bases short, with 9 bases between. CDR3 loop: CASSPLLEQYF. CDR3 bases: TGTGCCAGCAGCCCGCTTTTAGAGCAGTACTTC.

This clonotype was detected many times. The chain employs TRBV9 and TRBJ2-1, with D maybe TRBD2 (5 bases). With 0 bases removed from V and 0 bases from J, the gap between germline ends came to 10 bases. CDR1 SGDLS and CDR2 YYNGEE come from the germline V gene. The CDR3 extends over 16 amino acids. CDR3 sequence: CASSVEEDSSYNEQFF. CDR3 DNA sequence: TGTGCCAGCAGCGTAGAAGAGGACTCCTCCTACAATGAGCAGTTCTTC.

This clonotype was detected ten times or more. V usage is TRBV27 and J usage is TRBJ2-6, with D unresolved. V lost 3 bases, J lost 4 bases, and 4 bases lay in between. The CDR3 has 13 residues. Germline lookup yields CDR1 MNHEY and CDR2 SMNVEV (reference sequence). The CDR3 sequence: CASSLAGANVLTF. CDR3 bases: TGTGCCAGCAGTTTGGCCGGGGCCAACGTCCTGACTTTC.

On this clonotype itself: Since a much larger clone is just one base distant, this may be a read error. The chain joins TRBV10-3 to TRBJ2-1; 7 bases are shared with TRBD2. CDR3 length equals 14 residues. Germline values: CDR1 ENHRY, CDR2 SYGVKD. The V and J ends lost 8 bases and 7 bases, in that order; junction bases with no gene match: 11. CDR3 protein: CAISPGGKLNEQFF. In DNA, the CDR3 is TGTGCCATCTCCCCGGGGGGAAAGTTAAATGAGCAGTTCTTC.